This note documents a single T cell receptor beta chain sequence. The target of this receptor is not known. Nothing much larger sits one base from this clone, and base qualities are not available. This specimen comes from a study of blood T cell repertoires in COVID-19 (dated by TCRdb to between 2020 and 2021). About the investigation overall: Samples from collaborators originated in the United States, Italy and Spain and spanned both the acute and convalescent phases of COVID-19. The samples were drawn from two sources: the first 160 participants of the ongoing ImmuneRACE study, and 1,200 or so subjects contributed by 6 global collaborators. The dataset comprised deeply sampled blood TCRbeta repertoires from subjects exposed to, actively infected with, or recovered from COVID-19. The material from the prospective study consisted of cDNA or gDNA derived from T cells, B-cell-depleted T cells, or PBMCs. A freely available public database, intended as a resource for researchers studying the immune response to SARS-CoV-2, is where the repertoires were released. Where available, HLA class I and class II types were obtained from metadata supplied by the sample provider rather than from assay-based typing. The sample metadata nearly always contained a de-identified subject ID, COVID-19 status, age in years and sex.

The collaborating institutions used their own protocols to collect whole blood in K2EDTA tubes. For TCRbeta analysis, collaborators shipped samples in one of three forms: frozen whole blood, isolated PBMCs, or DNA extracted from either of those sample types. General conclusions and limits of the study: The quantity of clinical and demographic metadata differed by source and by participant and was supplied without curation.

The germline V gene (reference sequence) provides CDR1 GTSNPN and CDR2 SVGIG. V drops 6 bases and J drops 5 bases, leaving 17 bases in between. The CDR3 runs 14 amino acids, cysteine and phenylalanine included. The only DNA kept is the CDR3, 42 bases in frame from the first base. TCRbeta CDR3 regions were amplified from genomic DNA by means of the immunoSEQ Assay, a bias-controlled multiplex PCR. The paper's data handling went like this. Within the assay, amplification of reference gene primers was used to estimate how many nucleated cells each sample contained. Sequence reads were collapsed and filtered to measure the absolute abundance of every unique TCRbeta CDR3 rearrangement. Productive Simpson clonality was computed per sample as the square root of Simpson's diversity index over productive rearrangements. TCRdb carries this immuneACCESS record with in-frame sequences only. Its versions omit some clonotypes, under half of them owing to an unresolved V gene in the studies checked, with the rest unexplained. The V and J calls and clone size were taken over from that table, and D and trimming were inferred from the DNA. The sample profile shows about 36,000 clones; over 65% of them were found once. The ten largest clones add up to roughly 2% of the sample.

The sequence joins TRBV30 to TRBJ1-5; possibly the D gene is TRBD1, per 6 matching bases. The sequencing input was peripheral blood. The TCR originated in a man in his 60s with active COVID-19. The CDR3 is CACRGGEGYQPQHF. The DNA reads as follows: TGTGCCTGTCGGGGGGGCGAAGGATATCAGCCCCAGCATTTT. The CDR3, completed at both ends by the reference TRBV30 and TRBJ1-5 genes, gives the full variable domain SQTIHQWPATLVQPVGSPLSLECTVEGTSNPNLYWYRQAAGRGLQLLFYSVGIGQISSEVPQNLSASRPQDRQFILSSKKLLLSDSGFYLCACRGGEGYQPQHFGDGTRLSIL.